This TCR beta chain was observed in a study of beta chain features in type 1 diabetes. Study-wide results and caveats: With patients and controls alike, PCR might favor shorter templates to an equal degree. Insertions at VDJ junctions were less frequent in type 1 diabetes patients. These patients also deleted more nucleotides at the same junctions. TCRB CDR3 length was moderately but significantly reduced in all four CD4+ subsets of Type 1 diabetes patients.

Sequenced material consisted of expressed TCRB transcripts (all of the isolated RNA was reverse transcribed). Samples of naive, central memory and regulatory T cells yielded a mean of approximately 3.9 million reads. Measured with immunoSEQ multiplex PCR; TCRdb has only the in-frame clones, and not every one. This table holds hundreds of thousands of clones, 11% to 15% found once. This clone has only a few counts. Its antigen remains unknown. The specimen sequenced was naive CD4+ T cells from blood. This sequence originates from a man aged 18-30 years with type 1 diabetes.

The CDR3 DNA reads as TGTGCCAGCAGCGCCGGACTAGCGGGAGGGCTGAATGAGCAGTTCTTC. It encodes CASSAGLAGGLNEQFF. The chain combines TRBV2 with TRBJ2-1, with TRBD2 matching 15 bases. Looked up from germline, CDR1 is SNHLY and CDR2 is FYNNEI. CDR3 length equals 16 residues. V was pared by 6 bases and J by 7 bases, with 7 bases of the junction left unmatched.